This TCR beta chain is from a study of blood T cells in healthy people across ages (dated by TCRdb to the mid-2010s). For the wider study: Template switching captured roughly one uniquely barcoded TCR beta cDNA molecule per two T cells in model experiments. Age-related changes in TCR beta repertoire diversity were measured in the study by deep sequencing normalized with unique cDNA molecular identifiers. Four age groups were formed from the donors: young (average roughly 16 years), middle-aged (approximately 41), aged (about 68) and long-lived (more than 75). To avoid experimental bias, donors of different ages were randomly spread across the sequencing lanes. Two additional independent replicas of 1 million unique cDNA reads from the same blood draw were analyzed for two donors (one aged 18 to 29 and one aged 80 or older).

The library was obtained by 5' RACE. Sequenced using an Illumina HiSeq 2500. The second PCR ran for about 6 to 11 cycles and used a J-beta primer mix along with a sample-barcoded 5' primer. Each TCR beta cDNA molecule received a unique molecular identifier from a template-switch 5' adaptor carrying 12 random nucleotides. Each sample yielded at least 2.5 million CDR3-containing paired-end reads. All of the RNA was converted into first-strand cDNA using the Mint cDNA synthesis kit, with a TRBC-specific oligonucleotide serving as the primer. Following uracil-DNA glycosylase treatment, all cDNA underwent a first 18-cycle PCR with the universal primers M1SS and BC2_uni_R. The paper's data handling went like this. For normalization, 1 million high-quality reads, each with a distinct molecular identifier, were randomly selected from each sample. Instead of being binned into consensus sequences, reads that shared molecular identifiers were thrown out. MiTCR, run with a Q25 quality threshold and the strictest error-elimination algorithm, handled CDR3 identification, clonotype clustering and error correction. Lower-bound total TCR beta diversity was estimated with a nonparametric unseen species model using Euler transformation. The raw public data were reprocessed by TCRdb itself: fastp quality trimming at Q25, MiXCR clonotype calling, in-frame beta chains only. Each CDR3 protein appears once, grouped with its most common genes and DNA. These V and J calls rely on TCRdb rather than the paper's analysis. This sample is represented by 1.5 million to 2 million distinct CDR3 sequences; 28% of them were singletons. The ten largest clonotypes hold roughly 8% of the sample.

Systemically healthy Caucasian individuals from Russia, roughly 40 in total and aged about 6 to 100 years, were included as donors. Each donor gave 8 to 10 milliliters of peripheral blood, drawn into EDTA-treated Vacutainer tubes. Ficoll-Paque density-gradient centrifugation was used to isolate PBMCs, with at least 6.5 million per sample. Trizol reagent was used to extract total RNA from the PBMCs, yielding at least 5.5 micrograms per sample. For every donor, an aliquot of PBMCs went through flow cytometry to measure the percentages of naive CD45RAhigh/CD27high T cells. A distance of 10 bases separates the germline ends of V and J, which lose 0 bases and 3 bases respectively. The CDR1 and CDR2 encoded by the germline V gene are SGHDT and YYEEEE. Its CDR3 holds 14 amino acids, cysteine through phenylalanine. Only the CDR3 region is kept as DNA, spanning 42 bases read in frame from base 1. Study-level results and caveats: Because donor CMV infection status was unknown, age-related changes in expanded clonotypes were potentially confounded. Since profiling was done on bulk unsorted PBMCs, naive and antigen-experienced compartments could not be conclusively compared. A strong correlation was found between observed TCR beta diversity and the percentage of naive T cells measured by flow cytometry. Compared with the aged group, the long-lived group had more naive CD4+ T cells, fewer expanded clones and increased TCR diversity, suggesting age selection. Total diversity estimates from one million sequenced T cells were considered lower bounds and underestimates. Observed TCR beta diversity per million T cells fell roughly linearly with age, and a significant reduction was already apparent by age about 38.

Ten or more counts support this clonotype. Its specific antigen is unknown. Base qualities are not provided; no much larger clone lies one nucleotide away. The sequencing sample was made of blood. The chain was built from TRBV5-6 and TRBJ2-7, with the D gene call left open. The sequence derives from a woman between 25 and 40 years old in good health. The DNA sequence is as follows: TGTGCCAGCAGCTTGGTTTCCCGCGACTACGAGCAGTACTTC. This yields the protein CASSLVSRDYEQYF.